The 22 T cell receptor beta chains reported below all come from one sample, sequenced in a study of shared clonotypes between healthy human individuals. CD45RO-negative, CCR7-positively selected cells formed the naive CD8 fraction, excluding terminally differentiated effector memory CD45RA+ cells. Clones were sequenced by immunoSEQ multiplex PCR, and TCRdb holds only the in-frame ones, with some missing. The data contain over 2 million clones, around 96% of them singletons. The sample was naive CD8+ T cells sorted from blood. These receptors were collected from a man younger than 35 in good health.

The chain recombines TRBV5-6 with TRBJ2-3; D is possibly TRBD1 (5 bases). In germline, CDR1 is SGHDT, CDR2 YYEEEE. The V end lost 3 bases, the J end lost 2 bases, and 7 bases lay between the germline ends. The CDR3 contains 13 residues. CDR3 sequence: CASSSTDTDTQYF. In DNA form, the CDR3 reads TGTGCCAGCAGCTCGACAGACACAGATACGCAGTATTTT. The entire variable domain, with the rest obtained from reference TRBV5-6 and TRBJ2-3, is as follows: DAGVTQSPTHLIKTRGQQVTLRCSPKSGHDTVSWYQQALGQGPQFIFQYYEEEERQRGNFPDRFSGHQFPNYSSELNVNALLLGDSALYLCASSSTDTDTQYFGPGTRLTVL.

Concerning this clone: The identical CDR3 is also encoded by other nucleotide sequences in the sample. This chain uses TRBV6-5 with TRBJ2-7, with D possibly called TRBD1 or TRBD2 (5 bases each). The V end was cut by 4 bases, the J end by 0 bases, with 7 bases between. CDR1 and CDR2 from the germline V gene are MNHEY and SVGAGI. This CDR3 region has 13 residues. DNA for the CDR3: TGTGCCAGCAGTTCCGGGGCCTCCTACGAGCAGTACTTC. It specifies CASSSGASYEQYF.

A word on this clone: Other DNA sequences within the sample encode an identical CDR3. This chain joins TRBV27 and TRBJ2-6, with 7 bases matching TRBD1. The CDR3 covers 16 residues. Germline V lookup: CDR1 MNHEY, CDR2 SMNVEV (reference sequence). The junction had 4 bases not matched to a gene; V was cut back by 5 bases and J by 0 bases. CDR3 in amino acids: CASSRTGVSGANVLTF. CDR3 nucleotide sequence: TGTGCCAGCAGTAGAACAGGGGTCTCTGGGGCCAACGTCCTGACTTTC.

The chain carries TRBV9 and TRBJ2-1; D is uncertain. The CDR3 extends over 16 amino acids. CDR1 SGDLS and CDR2 YYNGEE come from the germline V gene. Trimming shortened V by 0 bases and J by 0 bases, and 10 bases separated the two germline ends. The CDR3 nucleotides read TGTGCCAGCAGCGTAGAAACCCATATCTCCTACAATGAGCAGTTCTTC. Its translation: CASSVETHISYNEQFF.

The V gene is TRBV14, the J gene TRBJ2-3; TRBD2 matches at 10 bases. The length of the CDR3 is 16 residues. Per the germline V gene, CDR1 is SGHDN and CDR2 is FVKESK. The V segment lost 4 bases and the J segment 2 bases; nucleotides outside the gene matches: 6. CDR3 coding DNA: TGTGCCAGCAGCCCTCATACTAGCGGGATCACAGATACGCAGTATTTT. Translating gives CASSPHTSGITDTQYF.

This sequence joins TRBV5-3 and TRBJ2-7; unclear D gene. TRBV5-3 is filed as an ORF, its function uncertain. The CDR3 loop spans 10 amino acids. The V and J ends lost 4 bases and 9 bases respectively, with 8 bases between them. In nucleotides, the CDR3 is TGTGCCAGAAGCCAGATGGGGCAGTACTTC. Amino acids: CARSQMGQYF.

This chain uses TRBV6-5 with TRBJ2-7; no clear D. V was shortened by 6 bases and J by 0 bases, with 9 bases between the two germline ends. The CDR3 extends over 13 amino acids. Germline V lookup: CDR1 MNHEY, CDR2 SVGAGI. The chain's CDR3 is CASRTDDSYEQYF. The DNA for the CDR3 is TGTGCCAGCAGAACGGACGACTCCTACGAGCAGTACTTC.

The chain recombines TRBV27 with TRBJ2-7, with 12 nucleotides matching TRBD1. The CDR3 has 19 amino acids. CDR1 and CDR2 from the germline V gene are MNHEY and SMNVEV (reference sequence). The ends lost 3 bases at V and 0 bases at J; junction bases unmatched: 12. Written as DNA, the CDR3 is TGTGCCAGCAGTTTCCCGGTCCCGGGACAGGGGGCGAGCTCCTACGAGCAGTACTTC. Translating gives CASSFPVPGQGASSYEQYF.

The genes are TRBV30 and TRBJ1-3; TRBD1 is a possible D gene (5 bases). V dropped 5 bases and J dropped 8 bases, with 13 bases sitting between them. The CDR3 is 12 amino acids. Germline values: CDR1 GTSNPN, CDR2 SVGIG (reference sequence). CDR3 amino acids: CAWERGGDTIYF. CDR3 DNA sequence: TGTGCCTGGGAAAGGGGTGGGGACACCATATATTTT.

This clone was seen a single time. The chain uses TRBV5-1 and TRBJ2-7; 9 nucleotides line up with TRBD1. Germline V gene sequence: CDR1 SGHRS, CDR2 YFSETQ. The CDR3 has 14 residues. Germline trimming cut 4 bases from V and 6 bases from J; bases unmatched to any gene: 8. The DNA for the CDR3 is TGCGCCAGCAGCCTCGGACAGGGGATCGGCGAGCAGTACTTC. It translates to CASSLGQGIGEQYF.

The V call is TRBV4-1, the J call TRBJ2-1; 7 bases fit TRBD1. V shed 5 bases and J 3 bases; nucleotides not matched to a gene: 4. The CDR3 consists of 14 residues. Germline V gene data show CDR1 as MGHRA and CDR2 as YSYEKL. The CDR3 loop reads CASSVRDSYNEQFF. In nucleotides, the CDR3 is TGCGCCAGCAGCGTTCGGGACAGCTACAATGAGCAGTTCTTC.

This rearrangement joins TRBV2 to TRBJ2-1, with 7 bases that match TRBD2. V shed 4 bases, J shed 3 bases, and the junction held 3 bases outside the gene matches. Looked up from germline, CDR1 is SNHLY and CDR2 is FYNNEI. The CDR3 is 14 residues long. The CDR3 sequence is CASSGTRVYNEQFF. The CDR3 coding sequence is TGTGCCAGCAGTGGGACTAGAGTCTACAATGAGCAGTTCTTC.

This chain joins TRBV7-9 and TRBJ2-1; 9 bases line up with TRBD2. J was trimmed by 8 bases and V by 4 bases; bases with no gene match: 9. The CDR3 has 15 amino acids. CDR1 is SEHNR, CDR2 FQNEAQ, per germline (reference sequence). This CDR3 reads CASSSQAGGRDEQFF. The CDR3 DNA follows: TGTGCCAGCAGCTCCCAGGCGGGAGGGCGGGATGAGCAGTTCTTC. The whole variable domain, remainder taken from reference TRBV7-9 and TRBJ2-1, is DTGVSQNPRHKITKRGQNVTFRCDPISEHNRLYWYRQTLGQGPEFLTYFQNEAQLEKSRLLSDRFSAERPKGSFSTLEIQRTEQGDSAMYLCASSSQAGGRDEQFFGPGTRLTVL.

The chain carries TRBV4-1 and TRBJ2-7; no clear D. CDR3 length: 13 amino acids. Germline V gene lookup returns CDR1 MGHRA and CDR2 YSYEKL. V dropped 3 bases and J dropped 2 bases, with 8 bases sitting between them. CDR3 in amino acids: CASSHSETYEQYF. The CDR3 DNA is TGCGCCAGCAGCCACTCGGAGACCTACGAGCAGTACTTC.

V is TRBV4-3 and J is TRBJ2-7; the D gene is possibly TRBD2 (5 bases). Deletions cut 3 bases from V and 1 base from J, with 19 bases between. The germline V gene has CDR1 LGHNA and CDR2 YSLEER. CDR3 size: 17 residues. The CDR3 protein is CASSQGWKREDSYEQYF. CDR3 nucleotides: TGCGCCAGCAGCCAGGGGTGGAAACGGGAAGATTCCTACGAGCAGTACTTC.

The V and J genes are TRBV4-3 and TRBJ2-7, with D possibly being TRBD2 (7 bases). The CDR3 loop spans 15 amino acids. Between the trimmed V and J ends, which lost 0 bases and 4 bases, there was a span of 13 bases. Germline V CDR1 and CDR2: LGHNA, YSLEER. The DNA of the CDR3 is TGCGCCAGCAGCCAAGAGGAGGGGGGGCTTTACGAGCAGTACTTC. Translating it yields CASSQEEGGLYEQYF.

The genes are TRBV25-1 and TRBJ2-2; a possible D gene is TRBD2 (6 bases). Trimming removed 0 bases from V and 1 base from J, with 9 bases in between. The CDR3 covers 16 residues. The germline V gene encodes CDR1 MGHDK and CDR2 SYGVNS. The CDR3 DNA reads TGTGCCAGCAGTGAATATGGTAGCGGGAACACCGGGGAGCTGTTTTTT. The encoded protein is CASSEYGSGNTGELFF. Together with reference TRBV25-1 and TRBJ2-2, the CDR3 gives the full variable domain: EADIYQTPRYLVIGTGKKITLECSQTMGHDKMYWYQQDPGMELHLIHYSYGVNSTEKGDLSSESTVSRIRTEHFPLTLESARPSHTSQYLCASSEYGSGNTGELFFGEGSRLTVL.

V usage is TRBV2 and J usage is TRBJ1-5; 12 nucleotides agree with TRBD1. CDR1 is SNHLY, CDR2 FYNNEI, per germline. The CDR3 totals 18 residues. V lost 1 base to trimming and J lost 2 bases; unmatched junction nucleotides: 6. As DNA, the CDR3 is TGTGCCAGCAGTGAAGAGGGACAGGGGGCGAGGGGCAATCAGCCCCAGCATTTT. It yields the protein CASSEEGQGARGNQPQHF.

The CDR3, as DNA: TGTGCCAGCAGTTTTAGGAAGGACTATGGCTACACCTTC. Protein product: CASSFRKDYGYTF. The chain has TRBV27 and TRBJ1-2, with no clear D. V gave up 3 bases and J gave up 3 bases, with 8 bases separating them. CDR3 length equals 13 residues. CDR1 MNHEY and CDR2 SMNVEV come from the germline V gene (reference sequence).

As for this clone: The same CDR3 also results from other DNA sequences found in this sample. The CDR3 loop reads CASSLVGIGNQPQHF. The CDR3 nucleotides read TGTGCCAGCAGTTTGGTAGGGATCGGAAATCAGCCCCAGCATTTT. The chain carries TRBV27 and TRBJ1-5; D not resolved. The CDR3 has 15 residues. The V gene lost 3 bases and the J gene lost 4 bases, with 13 bases spanning the gap. CDR1 and CDR2 from the germline V gene are MNHEY and SMNVEV (reference sequence).

This chain uses TRBV7-9 with TRBJ2-7; D possibly corresponds to TRBD1 (5 bases). CDR3 length equals 17 residues. Germline lookup yields CDR1 SEHNR and CDR2 FQNEAQ (reference sequence). Trimming left V 4 bases short and J 0 bases short, with 19 bases between. This CDR3 reads CASSSSRADLNSYEQYF. The CDR3 nucleotides read TGTGCCAGCAGCTCGAGCAGGGCCGATCTTAACTCCTACGAGCAGTACTTC.

The J gene is TRBJ2-2, the V gene TRBV14, with D possibly being TRBD1 (5 bases). Trimming left V 0 bases short and J 2 bases short, with 13 bases between. Germline values: CDR1 SGHDN, CDR2 FVKESK. The CDR3 is 17 residues long. The CDR3: CASSQDRQGLNTGELFF. The DNA of the CDR3 is TGTGCCAGCAGCCAAGATAGGCAGGGCCTTAACACCGGGGAGCTGTTTTTT.